A single sample gave rise to the 5 T cell receptor beta chains below, sequenced in a study of shared clonotypes between healthy human individuals. Method: immunoSEQ multiplex PCR; TCRdb's copy keeps in-frame clones and lacks some. Of roughly 720,000 clones listed, less than 95% are singletons. Sequenced material: memory CD8+ T cells from PBMCs. The subset denotes: CD45RO+ cells pooled with CCR7-negative TemRA cells. The receptors come from a man aged 18 to 35 in good health. Some clones in this sample may be carry-over from other donors' samples.

The V call is TRBV9, the J call TRBJ2-3, with D perhaps TRBD2 (5 bases). Trimming shortened V by 0 bases and J by 3 bases, and 11 bases separated the two germline ends. The CDR3 is 15 amino acids. Germline lookup yields CDR1 SGDLS and CDR2 YYNGEE. CDR3 residues: CASSVAGKKTDTQYF. The CDR3 region has the DNA TGTGCCAGCAGCGTAGCGGGAAAGAAGACAGATACGCAGTATTTT.

The chain uses TRBV27 and TRBJ2-3, with TRBD2 matching over 11 bases. V lost 7 bases, J lost 0 bases, and 6 bases stayed unmatched. CDR3 size: 16 residues. Germline V gene data show CDR1 as MNHEY and CDR2 as SMNVEV (reference sequence). The CDR3 is CASTLRTSGSTDTQYF. The CDR3 region has the DNA TGTGCCAGCACTCTTCGGACTAGCGGGAGCACAGATACGCAGTATTTT.

The chain joins TRBV29-1 to TRBJ2-7; TRBD1 matches 7 bases. The trim removed 6 bases at V and 2 bases at J, leaving 7 bases unmatched. From germline, CDR1 is SQVTM and CDR2 ANQGSEA. There are 13 residues in the CDR3. The CDR3 DNA is TGCAGCGTCCTGACAGGGCAAACCTACGAGCAGTACTTC. It encodes CSVLTGQTYEQYF.

The chain is built from TRBV11-2 and TRBJ2-1; weak D call: TRBD2 (5 bases). Trimming took off 0 bases at V and 7 bases at J, with 10 bases between the two ends. Germline values: CDR1 SGHAT, CDR2 FQNNGV. This CDR3 contains 14 residues. The CDR3 spells CASSLEWTQNEQFF. Written as DNA, the CDR3 is TGTGCCAGCAGCTTAGAATGGACTCAAAATGAGCAGTTCTTC.

This chain joins TRBV19 and TRBJ2-2; D gene unclear. Germline assignment: CDR1 LNHDA and CDR2 SQIVND (reference sequence). The V end lost 3 bases, the J end lost 5 bases, and 13 bases lay between the germline ends. The CDR3 contains 15 residues. This CDR3 is CASSIGLVGTGELFF. For the CDR3, the DNA is TGTGCCAGTAGTATTGGGCTAGTCGGTACCGGGGAGCTGTTTTTT.